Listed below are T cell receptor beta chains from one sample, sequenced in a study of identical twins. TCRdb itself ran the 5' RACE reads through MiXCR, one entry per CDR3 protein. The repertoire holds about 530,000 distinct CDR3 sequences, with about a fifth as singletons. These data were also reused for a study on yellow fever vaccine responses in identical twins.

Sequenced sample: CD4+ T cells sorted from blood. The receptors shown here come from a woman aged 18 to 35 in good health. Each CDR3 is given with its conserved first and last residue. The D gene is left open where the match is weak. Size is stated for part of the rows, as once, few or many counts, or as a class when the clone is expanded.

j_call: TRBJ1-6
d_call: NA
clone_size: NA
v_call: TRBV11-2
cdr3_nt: TGTGCCAGCAGCTTGAGGGGACGGGACTATAATTCACCCCTCCACTTT
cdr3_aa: CASSLRGRDYNSPLHF

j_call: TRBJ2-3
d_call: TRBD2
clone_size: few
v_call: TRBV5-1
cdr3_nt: TGCGCCAGCAGCTTGGCCTGGAGCGGGAGAACAGATACGCAGTATTTT
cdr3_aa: CASSLAWSGRTDTQYF

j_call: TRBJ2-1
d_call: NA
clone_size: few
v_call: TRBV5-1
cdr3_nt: TGCGCCAGCGGCAGAGGAAATGAGCAGTTCTTC
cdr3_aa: CASGRGNEQFF

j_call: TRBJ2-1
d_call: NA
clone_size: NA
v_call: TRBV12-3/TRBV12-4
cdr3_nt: TGTGCCAGCAGTTTAGAAGCAGGTTTCGCCCTCTACAATGAGCAGTTCTTC
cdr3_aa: CASSLEAGFALYNEQFF

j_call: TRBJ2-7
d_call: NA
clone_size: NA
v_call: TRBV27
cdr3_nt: TGTGCCATCAGACAGGCCCTAAACCCTTCCTACGAGCAGTACTTC
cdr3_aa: CAIRQALNPSYEQYF

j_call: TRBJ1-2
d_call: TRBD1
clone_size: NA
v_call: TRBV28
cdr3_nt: TGTGCCAGCAGTTTCGGGGACAGTAACTATGGCTACACCTTC
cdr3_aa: CASSFGDSNYGYTF

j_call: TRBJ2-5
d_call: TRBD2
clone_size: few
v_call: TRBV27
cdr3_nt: TGTGCCAGCAGTCTCTACCGGACTAGCCAAGAGACCCAGTACTTC
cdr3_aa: CASSLYRTSQETQYF

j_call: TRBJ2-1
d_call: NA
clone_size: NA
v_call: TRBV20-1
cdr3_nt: TGCAGTGCTAGAGATTACGCTATTGAGCAGTTCTTC
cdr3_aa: CSARDYAIEQFF

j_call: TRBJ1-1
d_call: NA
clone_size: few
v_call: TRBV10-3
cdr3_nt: TGTGCCGCTGGTGGGGTGAACACTGAAGCTTTCTTT
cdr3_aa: CAAGGVNTEAFF

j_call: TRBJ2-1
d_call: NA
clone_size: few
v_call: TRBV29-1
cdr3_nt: TGCAGCGTTGATGAGATTAGAGCGTTTTACAATGAGCAGTTCTTC
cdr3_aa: CSVDEIRAFYNEQFF

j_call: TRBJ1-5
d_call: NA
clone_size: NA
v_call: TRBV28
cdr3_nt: TGTGCCAGCGTGCTTGGAGGGGGAATCAATCAGCCCCAGCATTTT
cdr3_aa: CASVLGGGINQPQHF

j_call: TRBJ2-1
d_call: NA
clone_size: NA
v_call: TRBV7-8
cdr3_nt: TGTGCCAGCAGCCCCCGGGAGTTAAGTCTAAATGAGCAGTTCTTC
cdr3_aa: CASSPRELSLNEQFF

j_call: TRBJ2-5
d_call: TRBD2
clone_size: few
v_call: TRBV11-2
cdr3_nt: TGTGCCAGCAGCTCGGGACTAGCGGTTGGAGAGACCCAGTACTTC
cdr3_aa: CASSSGLAVGETQYF

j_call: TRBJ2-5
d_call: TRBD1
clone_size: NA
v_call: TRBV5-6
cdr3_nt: TGTGCCAGCAGAAAGGGACAGGGGAAGGAGACCCAGTACTTC
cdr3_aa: CASRKGQGKETQYF